Following are 7 T cell receptor beta chains from one sample sequenced in a study of post-analysis software for immune sequencing data. Whole-study results and caveats: Roughly five TRBV segments appeared more often in patients than in controls, and TRBV5-6, TRBV5-1 and TRBV20-1 were among these.

No antigen has been assigned to these receptors. Presence of unique molecular identifiers characterized the TCR beta cDNA libraries. Each CDR3 protein gets one entry after TCRdb re-called the PCR reads with MiXCR. This sample has about 820,000 distinct CDR3 sequences, with 53% found just once. Sample: blood. These receptors were collected from a girl aged 5-17 years with multiple sclerosis.

V gene TRBV10-3 combines with J gene TRBJ1-2; 9 nucleotides align to TRBD1. Per the germline V gene, CDR1 is ENHRY and CDR2 is SYGVKD. The CDR3 contains 13 residues. J gave up 8 bases and V 4 bases, and 5 bases lay outside the gene matches. CDR3 region: CAISGTGAWGYTF. CDR3 sequence (DNA): TGTGCCATCAGTGGGACAGGGGCTTGGGGCTACACCTTC.

This chain connects TRBV2 to TRBJ2-1, with 7 positions matching TRBD1. The CDR3 runs to 16 residues. The ends lost 6 bases at V and 2 bases at J; junction bases unmatched: 10. Germline-derived CDR1 and CDR2 are SNHLY and FYNNEI. CDR3 amino acids: CASRRTPGQTYNEQFF. The CDR3 DNA sequence: TGTGCCAGCAGACGTACACCGGGACAGACCTACAATGAGCAGTTCTTC.

As to this clonotype: The junction departs from germline at one end; a sequencing error may be responsible. The V call is TRBV6-1, the J call TRBJ2-2; TRBD2 matches 9 bases. The germline V gene encodes CDR1 MNHNS and CDR2 SASEGT. CDR3 length equals 18 residues. The CDR3 DNA follows: TGTGCCAGCAGTCCCCGAGGGGTAGCGGGAGCGAACACCGGGGAGCTGTTTTTC. It encodes CASSPRGVAGANTGELFF.

Comments on this clonotype: The junction and the germline gene differ at one end; a read error may be behind it. V usage is TRBV20-1 and J usage is TRBJ1-2, with D possibly TRBD1 on 5 matching bases. CDR3 length: 13 residues. Per the germline V gene, CDR1 is DFQATT and CDR2 is SNEGSKA (reference sequence). The CDR3 sequence is CSAMFGTNYGYTF. As DNA, the CDR3 is TGCAGTGCTATGTTCGGGACTAACTATGGTTACACCTTC.

The V call is TRBV5-1, the J call TRBJ1-2; no clear D gene. Trimming removed 4 bases at V and 7 bases at J, with 14 bases between. CDR1 and CDR2 (germline): SGHRS, YFSETQ. CDR3 length: 13 residues. The CDR3 DNA reads as TGCGCCAGCAGCCCAGAGGGTAGTCTTGGCTACACCTTC. Its protein product is CASSPEGSLGYTF.

A single count supports this clonotype. The final CDR3 position lacks the conserved phenylalanine or tryptophan, pointing to a likely read error. The chain carries TRBV29-1 and TRBJ2-1; D is perhaps TRBD1 or TRBD2 (5 bases each). From germline, CDR1 is SQVTM and CDR2 ANQGSEA. The CDR3 totals 13 residues. V lost 7 bases and J lost 2, with 12 bases in between. CDR3: CSASGTTYNEQFV. Written as DNA, the CDR3 is TGCAGCGCGTCCGGGACGACCTACAATGAGCAGTTCGTC.

This rearrangement joins TRBV12-3 or TRBV12-4 to TRBJ2-6, with 7 bases that match TRBD1. CDR3 length: 15 amino acids. J was trimmed by 5 bases and V by 5 bases; bases with no gene match: 6. CDR3 amino acids: CASSMTGTRANVLTF. In DNA, the CDR3 is TGTGCCAGCAGTATGACAGGGACCCGGGCCAACGTCCTGACTTTC.